This is a list of T cell receptor beta chains from one sample in a study of blood T cell repertoires in COVID-19. Produced via immunoSEQ multiplex PCR; TCRdb's table is partial and in-frame only. In the table there are a few hundred thousand clones, approximately 86% of which are singletons. The sequenced sample consisted of peripheral blood. All receptors derive from a woman aged 65 to 85 with active or convalescent COVID-19. CDR3s include the opening cysteine and the closing phenylalanine or tryptophan. The order of the fields is J gene, CDR3 length, V gene, CDR3 protein.

>TRBJ1-1|13|TRBV20-1
CSASLSGDTEAFF
>TRBJ1-2|14|TRBV21-1
CASSNFDSHYGYTF
>TRBJ1-4|13|TRBV6-5
CASSEQQDWKLFF
>TRBJ1-5|14|TRBV4-1
CASSQGGLYQPQHF
>TRBJ2-1|14|TRBV6-5
CASILRRGGDEQFF
>TRBJ2-1|15|TRBV5-6
CASSWGLSGDNEQFF
>TRBJ1-5|12|TRBV12-3/TRBV12-4
CASSSGGQPQHF
>TRBJ2-7|13|TRBV12-3/TRBV12-4
CASSLGQAIEQYF
>TRBJ2-7|14|TRBV4-3
CASSQGPGLYEQYF
>TRBJ2-3|15|TRBV5-6
CASSPTSGVTDTQYF
>TRBJ2-2|13|TRBV11-2
CASSLVRGGELFF